Listed below are T cell receptor beta chains from one sample, sequenced in a study of PD-1 blockade in classical Hodgkin lymphoma. This table comes from immunoSEQ multiplex PCR, and its TCRdb copy is limited to in-frame clones, with some not included. The repertoire has about 16,000 clones, 80% to 90% of them found once; the top ten carry roughly 8.4%. Input material: peripheral blood mononuclear cells (PBMCs). These receptors came from a human donor with classical Hodgkin lymphoma. The CDR3 runs from the conserved cysteine through the conserved F or W.

12 TRBV5-6 CASSLSFNEAFF
16 TRBV7-3 CASSLVGLAGTDTQYF
14 TRBV2 CASILLAGEETQYF
17 TRBV11-3 CASSLGTWPGGVGAQYF
13 TRBV6-1 CASSEGDRGTQYF
15 TRBV5-1 CASSNLGTEGTEAFF
16 TRBV9 CASSVGSGTDVTWQFF
12 TRBV2 CASSWDSDTQYF
16 TRBV7-2 CASSLLGLAGGYGQFF
17 TRBV15 CATSRRFAGTRMDEQFF
15 TRBV2 CASSESAGYQETQYF